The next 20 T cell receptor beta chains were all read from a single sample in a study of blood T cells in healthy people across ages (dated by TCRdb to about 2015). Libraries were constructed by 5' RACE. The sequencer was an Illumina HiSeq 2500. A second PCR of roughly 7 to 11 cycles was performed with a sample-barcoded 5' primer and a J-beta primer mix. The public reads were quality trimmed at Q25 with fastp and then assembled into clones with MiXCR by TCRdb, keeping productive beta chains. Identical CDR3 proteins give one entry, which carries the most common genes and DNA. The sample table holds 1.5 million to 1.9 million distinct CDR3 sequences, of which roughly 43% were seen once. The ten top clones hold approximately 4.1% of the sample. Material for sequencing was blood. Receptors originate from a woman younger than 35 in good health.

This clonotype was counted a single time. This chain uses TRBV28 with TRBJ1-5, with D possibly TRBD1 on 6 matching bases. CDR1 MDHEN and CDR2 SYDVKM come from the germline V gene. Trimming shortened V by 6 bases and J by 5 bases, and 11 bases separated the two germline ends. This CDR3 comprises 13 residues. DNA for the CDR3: TGTGCCAGCAGGTGGGGGCCGGATCAGCCCCAGCATTTT. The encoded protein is CASRWGPDQPQHF.

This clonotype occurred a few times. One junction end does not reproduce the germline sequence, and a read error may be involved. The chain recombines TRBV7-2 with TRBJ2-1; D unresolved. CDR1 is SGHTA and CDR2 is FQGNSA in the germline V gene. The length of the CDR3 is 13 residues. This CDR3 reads CASSVARAGEQFF. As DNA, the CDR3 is TGTGCCAGCAGCGTAGCTAGGGCAGGTGAGCAGTTCTTC.

In nucleotides, the CDR3 is TGTGCCTGGAGTGTATTAGGGGGCATAGACATTCAGTACTTC. Translating it yields CAWSVLGGIDIQYF. This chain uses TRBV30 with TRBJ2-7, with 7 bases fitting TRBD1. The end of the DNA is better explained by TRBJ2-4, so the J call may be wrong. The CDR3 is 14 residues long. CDR1 is GTSNPN and CDR2 is SVGIG in the germline V gene (reference sequence).

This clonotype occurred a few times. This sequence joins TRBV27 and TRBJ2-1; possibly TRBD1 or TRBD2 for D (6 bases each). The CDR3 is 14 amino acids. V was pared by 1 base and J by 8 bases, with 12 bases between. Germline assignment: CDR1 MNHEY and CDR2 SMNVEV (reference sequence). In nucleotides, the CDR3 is TGTGCCAGCAGTTTATTCCGGGGGCTTGATGAGCAGTTCTTC. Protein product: CASSLFRGLDEQFF.

CDR3 sequence: CASSLLLRGGLGEQFF. The DNA of the CDR3 is TGCGCCAGCAGCTTGTTGCTGCGGGGGGGCCTCGGTGAGCAGTTCTTC. This chain links TRBV5-1 with TRBJ2-1, with 9 positions matching TRBD2. CDR3 size: 16 residues. The germline gives CDR1 SGHRS, CDR2 YFSETQ. The junction had 11 bases not matched to a gene; V was cut back by 1 base and J by 9 bases.

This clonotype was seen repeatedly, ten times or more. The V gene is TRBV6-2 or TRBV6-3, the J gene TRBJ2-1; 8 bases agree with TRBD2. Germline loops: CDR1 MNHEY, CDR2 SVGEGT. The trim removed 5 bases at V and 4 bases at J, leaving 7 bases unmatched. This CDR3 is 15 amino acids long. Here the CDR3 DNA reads TGTGCCAGCAGTCCGCCGGGGGGGGCTTACAATGAGCAGTTCTTC. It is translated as CASSPPGGAYNEQFF.

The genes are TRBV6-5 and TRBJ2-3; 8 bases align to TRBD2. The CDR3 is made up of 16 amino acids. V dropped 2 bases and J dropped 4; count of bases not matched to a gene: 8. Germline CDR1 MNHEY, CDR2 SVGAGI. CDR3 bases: TGTGCCAGCAGTTACGGTGGCGGGGGGTTCGCAGATACGCAGTATTTT. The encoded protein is CASSYGGGGFADTQYF.

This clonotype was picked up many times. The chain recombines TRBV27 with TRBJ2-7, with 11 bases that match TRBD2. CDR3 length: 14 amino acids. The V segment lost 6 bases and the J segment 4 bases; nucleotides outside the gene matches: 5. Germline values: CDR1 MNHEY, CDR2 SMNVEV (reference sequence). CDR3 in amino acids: CASSPGTSGYEQYF. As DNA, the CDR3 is TGTGCCAGCAGCCCCGGGACTAGCGGATACGAGCAGTACTTC.

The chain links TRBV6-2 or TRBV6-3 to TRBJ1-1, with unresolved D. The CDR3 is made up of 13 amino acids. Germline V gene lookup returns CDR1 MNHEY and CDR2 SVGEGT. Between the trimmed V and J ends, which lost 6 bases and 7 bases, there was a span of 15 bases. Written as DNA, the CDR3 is TGTGCCAGCAGCTCTGCGGGGTTGGTTGAAGCTTTCTTT. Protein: CASSSAGLVEAFF.

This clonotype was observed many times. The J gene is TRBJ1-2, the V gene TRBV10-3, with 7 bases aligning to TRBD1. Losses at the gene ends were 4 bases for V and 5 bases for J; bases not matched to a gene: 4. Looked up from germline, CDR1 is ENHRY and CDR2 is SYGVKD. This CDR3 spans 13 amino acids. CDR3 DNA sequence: TGTGCCATCAGTGCAGGGACAGATTATGGCTACACCTTC. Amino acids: CAISAGTDYGYTF.

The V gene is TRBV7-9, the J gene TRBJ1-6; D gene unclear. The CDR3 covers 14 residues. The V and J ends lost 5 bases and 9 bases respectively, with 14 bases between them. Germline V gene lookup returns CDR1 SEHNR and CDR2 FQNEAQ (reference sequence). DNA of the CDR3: TGTGCCAGCAGCCTGGGCCAGCCGGGTTCACCCCTCCACTTT. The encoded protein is CASSLGQPGSPLHF.

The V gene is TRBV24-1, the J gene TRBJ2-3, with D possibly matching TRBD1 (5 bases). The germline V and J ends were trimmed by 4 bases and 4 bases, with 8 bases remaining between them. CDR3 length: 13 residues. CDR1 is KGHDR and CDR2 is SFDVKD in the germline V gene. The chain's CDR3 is CATSDSTADTQYF. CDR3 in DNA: TGTGCCACCAGTGACTCGACAGCAGATACGCAGTATTTT.

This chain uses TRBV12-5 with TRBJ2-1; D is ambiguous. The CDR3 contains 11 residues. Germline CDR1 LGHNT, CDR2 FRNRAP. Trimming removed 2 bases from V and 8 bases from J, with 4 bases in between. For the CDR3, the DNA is TGTGCTAGTGGTTTGCTCGATGAGCAGTTCTTC. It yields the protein CASGLLDEQFF. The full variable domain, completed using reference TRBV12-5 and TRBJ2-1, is DARVTQTPRHKVTEMGQEVTMRCQPILGHNTVFWYRQTMMQGLELLAYFRNRAPLDDSGMPKDRFSAEMPDATLATLKIQPSEPRDSAVYFCASGLLDEQFFGPGTRLTVL.

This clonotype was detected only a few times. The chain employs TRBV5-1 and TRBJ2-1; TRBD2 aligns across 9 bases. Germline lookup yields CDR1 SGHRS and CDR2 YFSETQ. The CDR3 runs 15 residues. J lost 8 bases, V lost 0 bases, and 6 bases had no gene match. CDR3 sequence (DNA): TGCGCCAGCAGCTTGGCCTCTAGCGGGGCCGATGAGCAGTTCTTC. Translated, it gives CASSLASSGADEQFF.

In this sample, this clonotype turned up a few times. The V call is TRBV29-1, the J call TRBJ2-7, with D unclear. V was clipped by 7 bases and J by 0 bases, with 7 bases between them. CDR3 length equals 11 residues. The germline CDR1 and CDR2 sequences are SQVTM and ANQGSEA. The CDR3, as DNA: TGCAGCGCCTTCAGCTCCTACGAGCAGTACTTC. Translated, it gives CSAFSSYEQYF.

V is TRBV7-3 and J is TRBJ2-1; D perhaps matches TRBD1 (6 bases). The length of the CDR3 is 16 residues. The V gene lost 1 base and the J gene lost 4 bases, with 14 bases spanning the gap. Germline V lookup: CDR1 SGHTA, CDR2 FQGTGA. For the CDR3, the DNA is TGTGCCAGCAGCTTAAGGCCAGGGGCACAGTACAATGAGCAGTTCTTC. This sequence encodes CASSLRPGAQYNEQFF.

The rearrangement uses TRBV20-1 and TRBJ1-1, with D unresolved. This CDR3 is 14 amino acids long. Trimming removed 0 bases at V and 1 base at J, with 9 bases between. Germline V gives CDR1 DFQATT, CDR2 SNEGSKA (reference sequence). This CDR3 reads CSARDFGGNTEAFF. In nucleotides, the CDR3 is TGCAGTGCTAGAGATTTCGGCGGGAACACTGAAGCTTTCTTT.

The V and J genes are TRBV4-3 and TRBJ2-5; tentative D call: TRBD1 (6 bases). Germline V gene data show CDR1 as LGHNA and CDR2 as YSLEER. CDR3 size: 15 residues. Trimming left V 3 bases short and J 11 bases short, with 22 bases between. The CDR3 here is CASSHTGTRGNEQYF. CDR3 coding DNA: TGCGCCAGCAGCCACACCGGGACCAGGGGCAATGAGCAGTACTTC.

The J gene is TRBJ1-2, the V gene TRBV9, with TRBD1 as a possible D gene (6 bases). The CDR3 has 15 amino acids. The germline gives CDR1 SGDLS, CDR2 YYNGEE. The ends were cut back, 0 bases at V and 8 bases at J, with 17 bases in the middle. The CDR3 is CASSVAPGQLAGYTF. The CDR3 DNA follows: TGTGCCAGCAGCGTAGCTCCGGGACAACTTGCGGGCTACACCTTC.

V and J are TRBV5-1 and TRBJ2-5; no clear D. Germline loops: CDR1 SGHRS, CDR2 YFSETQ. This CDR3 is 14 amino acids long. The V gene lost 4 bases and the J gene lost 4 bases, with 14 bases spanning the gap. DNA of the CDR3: TGCGCCAGCAGCCCCGGTCCAACGACAGAGACCCAGTACTTC. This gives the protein CASSPGPTTETQYF.